This T cell receptor beta chain originates from a study of blood T cell repertoires in COVID-19. This clone was observed a few times. TCRdb keeps only in-frame clones here, not all; method: immunoSEQ multiplex PCR. The sample records over 110,000 clones, more than 60% being singletons. The TCR was taken from a man older than 75 with acute or convalescent COVID-19. Sequenced sample: peripheral blood.

The CDR3 loop is CASSPRTVPDSAFF. DNA of the CDR3: TGTGCCAGCAGCCCCCGGACAGTCCCGGATAGCGCTTTCTTT. The chain recombines TRBV11-2 with TRBJ1-1; possible D gene TRBD1, 6 bases. The V end lost 5 bases, the J end lost 11 bases, and 21 bases lay between the germline ends. This CDR3 is built from 14 residues. Per the germline V gene, CDR1 is SGHAT and CDR2 is FQNNGV.